One and the same sample provided the 25 T cell receptor beta chains below, sequenced in a study of blood T cells in healthy people across ages. PCR was performed a second time for 7 to 11 cycles using a sample-barcoded 5' primer and a J-beta primer mix. TCRdb fed the 5' RACE reads into MiXCR, producing one record per CDR3 protein. The table lists 550,000 to 800,000 distinct CDR3 sequences, around 20% of them singletons, with roughly 3.4% in the top ten. The sample was blood. Source of these receptors: a man in his sixties or seventies in good health.

This clonotype was found a few times. This chain uses TRBV7-9 with TRBJ1-3; D is unresolved. The V and J ends lost 1 base and 5 bases respectively, with 12 bases between them. Germline V lookup: CDR1 SEHNR, CDR2 FQNEAQ (reference sequence). The CDR3 runs to 15 residues. The CDR3 spells CASSLEAVSRNTIYF. CDR3 coding DNA: TGTGCCAGCAGCTTAGAAGCAGTCTCAAGAAACACCATATATTTT. Full variable domain (rest looked up from reference TRBV7-9 and TRBJ1-3): DTGVSQNPRHKITKRGQNVTFRCDPISEHNRLYWYRQTLGQGPEFLTYFQNEAQLEKSRLLSDRFSAERPKGSFSTLEIQRTEQGDSAMYLCASSLEAVSRNTIYFGEGSWLTVV.

This clonotype turned up a few times. The chain carries TRBV7-2 and TRBJ2-3, with 9 nucleotides matching TRBD2. Germline V CDR1 and CDR2: SGHTA, FQGNSA. After removal of 1 base from V and 4 bases from J, the junction contained 3 bases not matched to a gene. The CDR3 runs 15 residues. In DNA form, the CDR3 reads TGTGCCAGCAGCTTAGTAGCGGGAGCGGCAGATACGCAGTATTTT. It translates to CASSLVAGAADTQYF.

In this sample, this clonotype turned up a few times. The V call is TRBV7-9, the J call TRBJ1-2; D might be TRBD1 (5 bases). Per germline, CDR1 SEHNR and CDR2 FQNEAQ (reference sequence). Trimming left V 0 bases short and J 4 bases short, with 12 bases between. The CDR3 extends over 15 amino acids. As DNA, the CDR3 is TGTGCCAGCAGCTTAGCGTTGGCCAGGGCCTATGGCTACACCTTC. This encodes CASSLALARAYGYTF.

At least ten counts were recorded for this clonotype. The junction does not match germline at one end; this may be a read error. The rearrangement joins TRBV7-7 to TRBJ2-5; no clear D. Germline V gene lookup returns CDR1 SSHAT and CDR2 FNYEAQ (reference sequence). There are 13 residues in the CDR3. CDR3 in DNA: TGTGCTAGCAGCCGCGCCCCCTTTGAGACCCAGTACTTC. It translates to CASSRAPFETQYF. The full variable domain, rest sourced from reference TRBV7-7 and TRBJ2-5, is GAGVSQSPRYKVTKRGQDVTLRCDPISSHATLYWYQQALGQGPEFLTYFNYEAQPDKSGLPSDRFSAERPEGSISTLTIQRTEQRDSAMYRCASSRAPFETQYFGPGTRLLVL.

This clonotype was found many times. The chain links TRBV3-1 to TRBJ2-7; 7 nucleotides align to TRBD1. The ends lost 3 bases at V and 7 bases at J; junction bases unmatched: 3. The CDR3 is 12 amino acids. CDR1 is LGHDT, CDR2 YNNKEL, per germline (reference sequence). The chain's CDR3 is CASSQTGWEQYF. The CDR3 nucleotides are TGTGCCAGCAGCCAGACAGGGTGGGAGCAGTACTTC.

The chain uses TRBV5-8 and TRBJ1-1; possible D gene TRBD1, 5 bases. The CDR3 length is 16 residues. Trimming removed 2 bases at V and 0 bases at J, with 14 bases between. Germline-derived CDR1 and CDR2 are SGHTS and YDEGEE. This CDR3 is CASSLATGTMNTEAFF. Here the CDR3 DNA reads TGTGCCAGCAGCTTAGCTACCGGGACCATGAACACTGAAGCTTTCTTT.

There are a few counts of this clonotype. The rearrangement uses TRBV7-9 and TRBJ1-2; TRBD1 matches at 11 bases. CDR1 SEHNR and CDR2 FQNEAQ come from the germline V gene (reference sequence). V shed 5 bases, J shed 6 bases, and the junction held 8 bases outside the gene matches. The CDR3 runs 15 residues. CDR3 bases: TGTGCCAGCAGCACCCCCGGACAGGGGGCGAATGGCTACACCTTC. Encoded protein: CASSTPGQGANGYTF.

CDR3 in DNA: TGCGCCAGCAGCCGGATGGGTGGAGGATACGAGCAGTACTTC. It yields the protein CASSRMGGGYEQYF. This chain uses TRBV5-1 with TRBJ2-5; weak D call: TRBD2 (5 bases). TRBJ2-7 explains the end of the DNA better; the J call may be wrong. This CDR3 spans 14 amino acids. Germline CDR1 is SGHRS and CDR2 is YFSETQ.

V usage is TRBV18 and J usage is TRBJ2-2, with 10 bases lining up with TRBD1. The CDR3 runs to 15 residues. Germline loops: CDR1 KGHSH, CDR2 LQKENI. V shed 2 bases and J 3 bases; nucleotides not matched to a gene: 0. The CDR3 loop is CASSPGQGDTGELFF. CDR3 bases: TGTGCCAGCTCACCAGGACAGGGGGACACCGGGGAGCTGTTTTTT.

As to this clonotype: The germline gene is not matched at one end of the junction; a read error may be the cause. The V gene is TRBV5-1, the J gene TRBJ1-1; D is ambiguous. The CDR3 totals 11 residues. Germline values: CDR1 SGHRS, CDR2 YFSETQ. Here the CDR3 reads CVSRIDTEAFF. The CDR3 nucleotides read TGCGTCAGCAGAATTGACACTGAAGCTTTCTTT.

A few counts support this clonotype. The V call is TRBV20-1, the J call TRBJ2-3; 14 nucleotides agree with TRBD2. Germline V lookup: CDR1 DFQATT, CDR2 SNEGSKA (reference sequence). The CDR3 totals 16 residues. The V gene end was trimmed by 1 base and the J gene end by 4 bases; junction bases not matched to a gene: 4. The CDR3 here is CSARGGTSGSADTQYF. CDR3 DNA sequence: TGCAGTGCTAGAGGGGGGACTAGCGGGAGCGCAGATACGCAGTATTTT.

This clonotype was counted between two and nine times. The genes are TRBV11-2 and TRBJ2-1, with 8 bases fitting TRBD2. This CDR3 comprises 17 residues. J lost 6 bases, V lost 0 bases, and 10 bases had no gene match. Germline lookup yields CDR1 SGHAT and CDR2 FQNNGV. Here the CDR3 reads CASSLDLGLVSRNEQFF. CDR3 DNA sequence: TGTGCCAGCAGCTTAGATCTGGGACTAGTTAGTCGCAATGAGCAGTTCTTC.

This clonotype showed up just a few times. The genes are TRBV7-2 and TRBJ2-3; the D is unclear. The CDR3 is 15 amino acids. CDR1 is SGHTA and CDR2 is FQGNSA in the germline V gene. V shed 1 base and J shed 0 bases, with 8 bases lying between them. CDR3 amino acids: CASSLGLTSTDTQYF. The CDR3 DNA sequence: TGTGCCAGCAGCTTAGGTCTGACTAGCACAGATACGCAGTATTTT.

The V call is TRBV3-1, the J call TRBJ2-1; 8 bases agree with TRBD2. The V segment lost 1 base and the J segment 6 bases; nucleotides outside the gene matches: 5. Germline V lookup: CDR1 LGHDT, CDR2 YNNKEL (reference sequence). The CDR3 length is 15 residues. CDR3 protein: CASSQVGREGNEQFF. CDR3 DNA sequence: TGTGCCAGCAGCCAAGTTGGTCGGGAGGGCAATGAGCAGTTCTTC.

This rearrangement joins TRBV19 to TRBJ2-2, with D possibly matching TRBD2 (5 bases). The CDR3 covers 13 residues. From germline, CDR1 is LNHDA and CDR2 SQIVND (reference sequence). V was clipped by 3 bases and J by 5 bases, with 7 bases between them. CDR3 sequence (DNA): TGTGCCAGTAGTATGGGCGGGACCGGGGAGCTGTTTTTT. It is translated as CASSMGGTGELFF.

This clonotype was detected once. This chain connects TRBV19 to TRBJ1-1; D gene uncertain. CDR3 length: 13 amino acids. CDR1 and CDR2 from the germline V gene are LNHDA and SQIVND (reference sequence). V was cut by 0 bases and J by 4 bases, with 6 bases left in between. This chain's CDR3 is CASSIDSPTEAFF. In nucleotides, the CDR3 is TGTGCCAGTAGTATAGATTCTCCCACTGAAGCTTTCTTT.

This clonotype was found many times. CDR3 nucleotides: TGCAGTGCCCCGACTAGCGGGAGGGCCCAGGAGACCCAGTACTTC. Encoded protein: CSAPTSGRAQETQYF. V and J are TRBV20-1 and TRBJ2-5; 14 positions agree with TRBD2. The junction had 8 bases not matched to a gene; V was cut back by 6 bases and J by 5 bases. This CDR3 has 15 residues. Germline CDR1 DFQATT, CDR2 SNEGSKA (reference sequence).

This clonotype was seen repeatedly, ten times or more. The rearrangement joins TRBV7-3 to TRBJ1-1; no reliable D call. Germline lookup yields CDR1 SGHTA and CDR2 FQGTGA. V shed 2 bases and J shed 0 bases, with 4 bases lying between them. The CDR3 extends over 13 amino acids. The CDR3 here is CASSLWVNTEAFF. The CDR3 DNA follows: TGTGCCAGCAGCTTATGGGTGAACACTGAAGCTTTCTTT.

This chain joins TRBV15 and TRBJ2-4; no clear D gene. The CDR3 extends over 12 amino acids. The germline gives CDR1 LNHNV, CDR2 YYDKDF (reference sequence). Trimming removed 0 bases from V and 6 bases from J, with 3 bases in between. CDR3 in DNA: TGTGCCACCAGCAGAGATCGAAACATTCAGTACTTC. Residues: CATSRDRNIQYF. Combining the CDR3 with reference TRBV15 and TRBJ2-4 gives the whole variable domain DAMVIQNPRYQVTQFGKPVTLSCSQTLNHNVMYWYQQKSSQAPKLLFHYYDKDFNNEADTPDNFQSRRPNTSFCFLDIRSPGLGDTAMYLCATSRDRNIQYFGAGTRLSVL.

Only a few counts were recorded for this clonotype. The chain is built from TRBV5-1 and TRBJ1-4, with no clear D. Germline CDR1 is SGHRS and CDR2 is YFSETQ. V gave up 0 bases and J gave up 3 bases, with 18 bases separating them. This CDR3 comprises 18 residues. The CDR3 reads CASSLEVVGDAANEKLFF. CDR3 sequence (DNA): TGCGCCAGCAGCTTGGAGGTGGTCGGGGATGCGGCTAATGAAAAACTGTTTTTT.

The sample holds a few counts of this clonotype. This chain connects TRBV9 to TRBJ2-3; 8 nucleotides line up with TRBD1. This CDR3 is built from 16 residues. The germline V gene encodes CDR1 SGDLS and CDR2 YYNGEE. V lost 4 bases to trimming and J lost 4 bases; unmatched junction nucleotides: 11. This CDR3 is CASSPEGGQGADTQYF. The CDR3 nucleotides are TGTGCCAGCAGCCCCGAAGGCGGACAGGGCGCAGATACGCAGTATTTT.

The sample holds a few counts of this clonotype. V is TRBV7-3 and J is TRBJ2-6; TRBD2 agrees at 8 bases. The CDR3 runs 18 residues. Trimming removed 1 base from V and 0 bases from J; junction bases left unmatched: 5. From germline, CDR1 is SGHTA and CDR2 FQGTGA. The DNA of the CDR3 is TGTGCCAGCAGCTTAAGTAGCGGGGCCCACTCTGGGGCCAACGTCCTGACTTTC. Its translation: CASSLSSGAHSGANVLTF.

This chain connects TRBV6-5 to TRBJ2-2; 12 bases align to TRBD2. CDR3 length: 14 residues. V was pared by 10 bases and J by 7 bases, with 7 bases of the junction left unmatched. Germline CDR1 is MNHEY and CDR2 is SVGAGI. The CDR3 nucleotides are TGTGCCACCCGACTAGCGGGAGCCGTCGGGGAGCTGTTTTTT. It specifies CATRLAGAVGELFF.

The J gene is TRBJ2-5, the V gene TRBV5-1; TRBD1 aligns across 7 bases. CDR3 length: 13 amino acids. Trimming removed 4 bases from V and 5 bases from J; junction bases left unmatched: 5. Germline V gene lookup returns CDR1 SGHRS and CDR2 YFSETQ. The CDR3 region is CASSEQGDETQYF. The CDR3 bases are TGCGCCAGCAGCGAGCAGGGGGATGAGACCCAGTACTTC.

This clonotype was counted between two and nine times. The CDR3 nucleotides read TGCAGCGTTGAGGGCAGGAACCTCTCCTACGAGCAGTACTTC. This encodes CSVEGRNLSYEQYF. The J gene is TRBJ2-5, the V gene TRBV29-1; D call uncertain. Judging by the DNA end, TRBJ2-7 fits better; the J call may be wrong. This CDR3 has 14 residues. Looked up from germline, CDR1 is SQVTM and CDR2 is ANQGSEA.